This T cell receptor beta chain was found in a study of cytomegalovirus exposure and HLA in healthy donors. This CDR3 spans 14 amino acids. V was pared by 4 bases and J by 1 base, with 3 bases of the junction left unmatched. Per germline, CDR1 LNHDA and CDR2 SQIVND (reference sequence). Sequencing was performed with immunoSEQ multiplex PCR; in TCRdb, only in-frame clones are kept and a portion is missing. This sample has about 89,000 clones; about four fifths occur once, and the top ten carry about an eighth. The sequencing sample was made of PBMCs. The V gene is TRBV19, the J gene TRBJ1-1; 7 bases are a match to TRBD1. The receptor was isolated from a young woman in good health and CMV-seropositive. Written as DNA, the CDR3 is TGTGCCAGTAGTAGTCCAGGGGGGAACACTGAAGCTTTCTTT. Its protein product is CASSSPGGNTEAFF.